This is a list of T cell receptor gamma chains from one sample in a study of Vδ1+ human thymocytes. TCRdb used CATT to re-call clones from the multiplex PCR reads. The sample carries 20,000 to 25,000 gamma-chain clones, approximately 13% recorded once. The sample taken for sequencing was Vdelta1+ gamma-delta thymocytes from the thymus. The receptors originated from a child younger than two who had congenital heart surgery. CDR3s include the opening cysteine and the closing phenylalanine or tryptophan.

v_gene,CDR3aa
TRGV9,CALWSNYYKKLF
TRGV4,CATWTSNPRNYYKKLF
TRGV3,CATWDGQGYYKKLF
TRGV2,CATWDGPDYYKKLF
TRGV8,CATWDYTEKCGWFKIF
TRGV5,CATWDRFSDWIKTF
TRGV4,CATWDVRERYKKLF
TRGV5,CATWDSQYYKKLF
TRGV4,CATWAGSLYYKKLF
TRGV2,CATWDGPGGSDWIKTF
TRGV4,CATWGGLYYKKLF
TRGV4,CATWDGLHYKKLF
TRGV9,CALWEVQGYYKKLF
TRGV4,CATWNGSWYKKLF
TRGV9,CALWEVQWDYYKKLF
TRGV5,CATWDRPKTYDRHYKKLF
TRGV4,CATWDGTYSSDWIKTF
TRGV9,CALWEVQESRIYYKKLF
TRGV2,CATWDGRSDKKLF
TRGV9,CALWEDLNYYKKLF
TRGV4,CATWDGSSYKKLF
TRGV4,CATWDGLSPGAKDYYKKLF
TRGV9,CALWEPMKKLF
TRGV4,CATWDWGDKKLF